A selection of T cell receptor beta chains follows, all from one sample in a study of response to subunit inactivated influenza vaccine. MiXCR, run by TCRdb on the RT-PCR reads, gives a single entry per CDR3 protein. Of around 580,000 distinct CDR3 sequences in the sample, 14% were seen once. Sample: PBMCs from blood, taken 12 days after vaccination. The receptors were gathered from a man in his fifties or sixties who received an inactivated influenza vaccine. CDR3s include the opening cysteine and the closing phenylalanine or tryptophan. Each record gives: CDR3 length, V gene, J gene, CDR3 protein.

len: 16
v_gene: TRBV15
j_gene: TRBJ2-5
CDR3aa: CATSRDGTPSAETQYF

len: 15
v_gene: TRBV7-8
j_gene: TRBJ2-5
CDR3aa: CASSLAEGQQETQYF

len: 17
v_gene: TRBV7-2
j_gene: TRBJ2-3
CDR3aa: CASSLGLAGGQGDTQYF

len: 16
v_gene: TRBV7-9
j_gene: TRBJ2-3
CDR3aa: CASSFASSGPTDTQYF

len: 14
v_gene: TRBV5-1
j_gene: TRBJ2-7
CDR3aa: CASSLVGLSYEQYF

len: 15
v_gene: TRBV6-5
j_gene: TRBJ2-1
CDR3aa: CASSYKGQGSNEQFF

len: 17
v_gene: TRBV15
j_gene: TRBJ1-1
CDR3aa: CATSRRYQGHENTEAFF

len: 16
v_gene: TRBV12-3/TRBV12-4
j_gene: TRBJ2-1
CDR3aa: CASIPRTSGSYNEQFF

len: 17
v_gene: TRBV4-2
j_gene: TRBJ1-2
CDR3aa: CASSQPARQGVIYGYTF

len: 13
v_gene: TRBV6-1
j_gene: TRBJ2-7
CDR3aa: CASSSDPGYEQYF

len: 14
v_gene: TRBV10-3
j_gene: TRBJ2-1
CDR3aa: CAIKAEDSFNEQFF

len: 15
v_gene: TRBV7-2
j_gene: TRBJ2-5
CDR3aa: CASSMGQGPARTQYF

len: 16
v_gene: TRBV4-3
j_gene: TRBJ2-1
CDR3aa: CASSQGGGRSYNEQFF

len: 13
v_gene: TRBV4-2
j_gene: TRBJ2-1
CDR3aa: CASSHYRVDEQFF

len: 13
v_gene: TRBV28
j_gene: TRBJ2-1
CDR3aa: CASTGDGYNEQFF

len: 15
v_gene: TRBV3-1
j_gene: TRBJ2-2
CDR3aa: CASSQGRGGVRELFF

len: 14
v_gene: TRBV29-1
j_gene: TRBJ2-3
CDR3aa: CSVRFADSTDTQYF

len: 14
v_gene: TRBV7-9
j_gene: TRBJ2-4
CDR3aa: CASSFGGGEYIQYF

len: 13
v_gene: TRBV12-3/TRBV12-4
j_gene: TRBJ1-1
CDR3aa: CASSFKVGTEAFF

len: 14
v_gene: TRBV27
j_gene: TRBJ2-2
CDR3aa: CASSLTGSNAELFF

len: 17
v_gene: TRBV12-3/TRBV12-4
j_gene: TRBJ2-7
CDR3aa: CASSLGTTSGRTYEQYF

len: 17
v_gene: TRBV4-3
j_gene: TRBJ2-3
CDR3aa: CASSQEVAGGNTDTQYF

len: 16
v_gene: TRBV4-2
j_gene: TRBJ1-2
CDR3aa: CASSQDAQQANYGYTF

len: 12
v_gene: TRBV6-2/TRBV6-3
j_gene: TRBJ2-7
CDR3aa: CASSPSDEEQYF

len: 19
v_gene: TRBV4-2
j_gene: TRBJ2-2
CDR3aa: CASSQDQFVLDRNTGELFF

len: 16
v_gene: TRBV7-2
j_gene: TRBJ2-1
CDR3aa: CASSLVGSGSYNEQFF

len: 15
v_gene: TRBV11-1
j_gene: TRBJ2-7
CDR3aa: CASSLVGQPSYEQYF

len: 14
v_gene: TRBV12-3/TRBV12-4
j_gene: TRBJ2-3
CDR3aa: CASSFGLLTDTQYF

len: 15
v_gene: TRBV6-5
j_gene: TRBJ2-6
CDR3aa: CASSFYFSGANVLTF

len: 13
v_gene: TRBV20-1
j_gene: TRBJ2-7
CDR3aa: CSAKLGQGYEQYF

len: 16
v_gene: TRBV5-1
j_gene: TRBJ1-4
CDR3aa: CASSLGPTGTNEKLFF

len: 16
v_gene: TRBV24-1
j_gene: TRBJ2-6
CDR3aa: CATSHSGGAGANVLTF

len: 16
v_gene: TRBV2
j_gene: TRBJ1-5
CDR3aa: CASSEETGRGNQPQHF

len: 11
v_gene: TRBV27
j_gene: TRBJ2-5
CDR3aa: CASSLMGTQYF

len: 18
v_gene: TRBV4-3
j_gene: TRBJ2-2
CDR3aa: CASSQRYSQVRVTGELFF

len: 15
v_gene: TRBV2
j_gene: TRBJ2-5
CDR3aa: CASSRGTSGWETQYF

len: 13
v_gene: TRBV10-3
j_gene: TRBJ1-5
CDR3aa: CAISGGEGLPQHF

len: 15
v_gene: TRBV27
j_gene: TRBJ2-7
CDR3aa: CASSSYTGGKDEQYF

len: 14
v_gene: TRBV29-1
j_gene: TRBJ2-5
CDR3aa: CSVEAIEDMETQYF

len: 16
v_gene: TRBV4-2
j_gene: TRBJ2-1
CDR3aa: CASSQDMLAGYNEQFF

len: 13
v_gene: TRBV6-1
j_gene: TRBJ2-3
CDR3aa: CASKAASTDTQYF

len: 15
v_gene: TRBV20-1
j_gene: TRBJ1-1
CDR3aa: CSARNPGTLGAEAFF

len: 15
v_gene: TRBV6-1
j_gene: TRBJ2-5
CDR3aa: CASSVGGTDQETQYF

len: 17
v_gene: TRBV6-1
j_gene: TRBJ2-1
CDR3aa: CASSTGSTSGSYNEQFF

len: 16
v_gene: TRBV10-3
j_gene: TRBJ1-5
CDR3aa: CAISVSGDRGNQPQHF

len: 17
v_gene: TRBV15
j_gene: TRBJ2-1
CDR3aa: CATSVGLAGGRIGEQFF

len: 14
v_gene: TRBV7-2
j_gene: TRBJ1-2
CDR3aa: CASSLVGVGYGYTF

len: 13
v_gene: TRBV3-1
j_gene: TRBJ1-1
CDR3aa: CASSQPGESEAFF

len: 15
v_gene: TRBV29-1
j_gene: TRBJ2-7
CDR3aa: CSVEDPGGSSYEQYF

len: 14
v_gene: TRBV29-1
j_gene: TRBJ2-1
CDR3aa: CSVEPKTSTYEQFF

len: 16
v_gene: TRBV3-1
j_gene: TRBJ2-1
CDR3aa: CASSQASRTSEYEQFF

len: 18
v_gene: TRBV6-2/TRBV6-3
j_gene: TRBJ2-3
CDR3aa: CASSYTTSGVLSTDTQYF

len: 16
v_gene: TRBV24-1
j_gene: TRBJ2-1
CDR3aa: CATSDLGQGNRNEQFF

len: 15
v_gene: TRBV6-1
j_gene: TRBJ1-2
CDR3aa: CATLGAPSKGYGYTF

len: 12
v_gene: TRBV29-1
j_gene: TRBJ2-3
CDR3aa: CSAPYPRDTQYF

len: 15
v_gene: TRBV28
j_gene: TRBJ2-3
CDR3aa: CASKWLPNPTDTQYF

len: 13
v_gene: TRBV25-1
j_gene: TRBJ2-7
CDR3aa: CATRGQGAGEQYF